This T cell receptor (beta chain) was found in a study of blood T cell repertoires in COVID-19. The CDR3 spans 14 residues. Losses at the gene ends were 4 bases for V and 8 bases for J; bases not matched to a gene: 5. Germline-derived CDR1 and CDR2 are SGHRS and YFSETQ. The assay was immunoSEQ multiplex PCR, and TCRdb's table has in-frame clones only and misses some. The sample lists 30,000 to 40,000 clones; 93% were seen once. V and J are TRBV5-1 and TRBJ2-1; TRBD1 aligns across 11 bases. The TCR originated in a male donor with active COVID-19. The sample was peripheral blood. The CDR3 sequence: CASSLWTGGDEQFF. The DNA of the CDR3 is TGCGCCAGCAGCCTTTGGACAGGGGGCGATGAGCAGTTCTTC.